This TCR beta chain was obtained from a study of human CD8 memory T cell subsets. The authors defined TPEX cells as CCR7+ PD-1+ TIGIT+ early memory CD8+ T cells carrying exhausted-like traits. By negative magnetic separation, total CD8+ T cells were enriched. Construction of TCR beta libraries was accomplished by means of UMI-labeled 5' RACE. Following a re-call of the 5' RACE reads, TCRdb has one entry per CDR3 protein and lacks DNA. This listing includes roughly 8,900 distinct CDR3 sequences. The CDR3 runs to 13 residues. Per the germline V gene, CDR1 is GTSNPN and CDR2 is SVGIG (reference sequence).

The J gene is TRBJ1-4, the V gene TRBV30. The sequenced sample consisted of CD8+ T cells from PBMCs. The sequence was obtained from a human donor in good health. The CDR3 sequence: CAWSDGLDEKLFF. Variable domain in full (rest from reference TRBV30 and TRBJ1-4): SQTIHQWPATLVQPVGSPLSLECTVEGTSNPNLYWYRQAAGRGLQLLFYSVGIGQISSEVPQNLSASRPQDRQFILSSKKLLLSDSGFYLCAWSDGLDEKLFFGSGTQLSVL.